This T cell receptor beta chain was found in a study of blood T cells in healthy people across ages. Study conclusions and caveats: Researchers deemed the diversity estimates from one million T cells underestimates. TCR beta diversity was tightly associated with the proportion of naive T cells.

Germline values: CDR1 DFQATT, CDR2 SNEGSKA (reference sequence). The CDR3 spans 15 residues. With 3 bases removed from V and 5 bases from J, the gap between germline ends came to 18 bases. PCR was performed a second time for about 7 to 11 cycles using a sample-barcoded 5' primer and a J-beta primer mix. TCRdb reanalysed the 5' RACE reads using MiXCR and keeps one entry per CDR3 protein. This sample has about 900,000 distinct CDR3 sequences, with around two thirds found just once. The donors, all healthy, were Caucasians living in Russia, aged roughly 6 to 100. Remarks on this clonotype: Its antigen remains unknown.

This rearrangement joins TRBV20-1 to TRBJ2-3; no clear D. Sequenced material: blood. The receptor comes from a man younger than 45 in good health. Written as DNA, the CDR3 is TGCAGTGCTAGTAACGCGGTGGACCCCGGAGATACGCAGTATTTT. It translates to CSASNAVDPGDTQYF.